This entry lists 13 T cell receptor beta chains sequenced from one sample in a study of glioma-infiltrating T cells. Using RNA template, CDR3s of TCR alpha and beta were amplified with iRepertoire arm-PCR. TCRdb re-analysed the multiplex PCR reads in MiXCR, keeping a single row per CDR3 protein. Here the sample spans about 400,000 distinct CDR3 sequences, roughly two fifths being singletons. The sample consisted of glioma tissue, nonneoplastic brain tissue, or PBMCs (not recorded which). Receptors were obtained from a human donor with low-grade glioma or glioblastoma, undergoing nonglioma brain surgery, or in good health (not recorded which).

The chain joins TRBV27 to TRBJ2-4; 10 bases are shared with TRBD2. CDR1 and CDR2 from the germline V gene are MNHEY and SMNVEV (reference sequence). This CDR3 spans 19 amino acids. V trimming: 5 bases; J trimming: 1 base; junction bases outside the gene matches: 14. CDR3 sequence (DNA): TGTGCCAGCAGTCGCCTCAGCGGGAGGGCCACTGTTGCCAAAAACATTCAGTACTTC. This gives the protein CASSRLSGRATVAKNIQYF.

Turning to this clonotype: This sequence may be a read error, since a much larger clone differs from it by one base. Here the CDR3 reads CASSQGDSYEQFF. In DNA, the CDR3 is TGCGCCAGCAGCCAGGGGGACTCCTACGAGCAGTTCTTC. This chain joins TRBV4-1 and TRBJ2-1; tentatively, D is TRBD2 (6 bases). The V and J ends lost 3 bases and 10 bases respectively, with 13 bases between them. Per germline, CDR1 MGHRA and CDR2 YSYEKL. This CDR3 contains 13 residues.

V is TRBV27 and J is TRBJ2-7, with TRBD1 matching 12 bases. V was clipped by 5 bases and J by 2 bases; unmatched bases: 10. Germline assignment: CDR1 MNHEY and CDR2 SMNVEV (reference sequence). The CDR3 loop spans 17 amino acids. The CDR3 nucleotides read TGTGCCAGCAGTCTCACCGGGACAGGGGGCCTGGCCTACGAGCAGTACTTC. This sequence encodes CASSLTGTGGLAYEQYF.

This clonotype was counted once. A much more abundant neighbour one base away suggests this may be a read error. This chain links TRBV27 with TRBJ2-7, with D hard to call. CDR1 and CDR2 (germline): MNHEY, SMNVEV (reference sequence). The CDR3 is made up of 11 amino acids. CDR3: CASRTSYEHYF. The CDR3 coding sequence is TGTGCCAGCAGAACGAGCTACGAGCACTACTTC.

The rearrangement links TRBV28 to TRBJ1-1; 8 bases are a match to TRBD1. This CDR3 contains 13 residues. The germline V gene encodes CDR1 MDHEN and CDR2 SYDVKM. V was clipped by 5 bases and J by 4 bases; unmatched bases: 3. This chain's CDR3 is CASSAGGGTEAFF. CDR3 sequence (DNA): TGTGCCAGCAGTGCAGGGGGCGGCACTGAAGCTTTCTTT.

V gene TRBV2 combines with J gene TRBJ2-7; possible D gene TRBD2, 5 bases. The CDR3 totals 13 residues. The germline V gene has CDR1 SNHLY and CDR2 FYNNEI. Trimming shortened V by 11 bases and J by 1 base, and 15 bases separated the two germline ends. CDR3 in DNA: TGTGCCGGGCGGGCAGAGCCGTCCTACGAGCAGTACTTC. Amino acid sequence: CAGRAEPSYEQYF.

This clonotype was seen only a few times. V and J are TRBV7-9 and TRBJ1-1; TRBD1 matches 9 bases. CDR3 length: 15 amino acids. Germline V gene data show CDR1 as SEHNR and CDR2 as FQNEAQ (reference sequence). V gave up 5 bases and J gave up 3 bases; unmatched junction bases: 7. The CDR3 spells CASSPETGGDTEAFF. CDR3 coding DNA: TGTGCCAGCAGCCCAGAGACAGGGGGGGACACTGAAGCTTTCTTT.

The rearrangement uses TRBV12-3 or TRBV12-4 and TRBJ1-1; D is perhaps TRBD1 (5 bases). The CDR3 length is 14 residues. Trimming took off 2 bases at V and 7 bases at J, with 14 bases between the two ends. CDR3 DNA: TGTGCCAGCAGTTTATTCAGGGTAGGTGTTGAAGCTTTCTTT. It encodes CASSLFRVGVEAFF.

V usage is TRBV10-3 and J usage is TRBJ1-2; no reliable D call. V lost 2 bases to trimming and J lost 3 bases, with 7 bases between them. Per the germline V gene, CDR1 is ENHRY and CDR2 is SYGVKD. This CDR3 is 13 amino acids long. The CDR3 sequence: CAISEDNYYGYTF. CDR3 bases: TGTGCCATCAGTGAGGACAACTACTATGGCTACACCTTC.

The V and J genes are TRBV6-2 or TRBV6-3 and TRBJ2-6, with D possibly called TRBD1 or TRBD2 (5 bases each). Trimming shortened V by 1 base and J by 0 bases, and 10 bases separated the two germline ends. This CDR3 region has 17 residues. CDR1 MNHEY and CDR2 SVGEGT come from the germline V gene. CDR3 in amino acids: CASSYWDLSSGANVLTF. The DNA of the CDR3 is TGTGCCAGCAGTTACTGGGACCTAAGCTCTGGGGCCAACGTCCTGACTTTC.

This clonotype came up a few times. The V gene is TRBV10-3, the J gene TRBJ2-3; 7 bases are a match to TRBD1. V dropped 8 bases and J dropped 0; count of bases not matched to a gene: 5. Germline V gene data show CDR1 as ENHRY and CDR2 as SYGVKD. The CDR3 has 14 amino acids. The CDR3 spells CAIVRGQSTDTQYF. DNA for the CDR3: TGTGCCATCGTAAGGGGGCAAAGCACAGATACGCAGTATTTT.

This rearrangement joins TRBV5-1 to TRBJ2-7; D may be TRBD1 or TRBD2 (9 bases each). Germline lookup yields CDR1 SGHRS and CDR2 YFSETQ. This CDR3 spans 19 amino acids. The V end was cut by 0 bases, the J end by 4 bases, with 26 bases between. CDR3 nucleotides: TGCGCCAGCAGCTTGGCTGGGACAGGGCTTCGCGGGAGGGGATACGAGCAGTACTTC. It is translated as CASSLAGTGLRGRGYEQYF.

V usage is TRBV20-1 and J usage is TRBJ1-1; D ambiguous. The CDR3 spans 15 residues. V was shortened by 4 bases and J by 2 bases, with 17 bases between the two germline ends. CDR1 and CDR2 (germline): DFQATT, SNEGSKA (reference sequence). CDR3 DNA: TGCAGTGCTAAGCGAATCGGGAGAGCTAACACTGAAGCTTTCTTT. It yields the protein CSAKRIGRANTEAFF.